These 9 T cell receptor beta chains came from one sample sequenced in a study of blood T cell repertoires in COVID-19. The assay was immunoSEQ multiplex PCR, and TCRdb's table has in-frame clones only and misses some. Of fewer than 250,000 clones in the sample, just under 85% were seen once. Material for sequencing was peripheral blood. The receptors were gathered from a man between 45 and 60 years old with acute or convalescent COVID-19.

The CDR3 protein is CASSDYSNTGELFF. The CDR3 nucleotides are TGTGCCAGCAGCGACTATTCTAACACCGGGGAGCTGTTTTTT. The gene calls are TRBV11-3 and TRBJ2-2, with D maybe TRBD2 (5 bases). The CDR3 consists of 14 residues. Germline V gene lookup returns CDR1 SGHNT and CDR2 YENEEA. The V and J ends lost 5 bases and 2 bases respectively, with 9 bases between them. Full variable domain (outside the CDR3, taken from reference TRBV11-3 and TRBJ2-2): EAGVVQSPRYKIIEKKQPVAFWCNPISGHNTLYWYLQNLGQGPELLIRYENEEAVDDSQLPKDRFSAERLKGVDSTLKIQPAELGDSAVYLCASSDYSNTGELFFGEGSRLTVL.

This chain joins TRBV28 and TRBJ2-1; D not certain. Looked up from germline, CDR1 is MDHEN and CDR2 is SYDVKM. Deletions cut 5 bases from V and 6 bases from J, with 11 bases between. The CDR3 covers 13 residues. CDR3 sequence reads: CASSTQVINEQFF. In DNA, the CDR3 is TGTGCCAGCAGTACCCAGGTTATCAATGAGCAGTTCTTC.

V usage is TRBV11-2 and J usage is TRBJ1-3; D gene uncertain. The ends were cut back, 2 bases at V and 1 base at J, with 9 bases in the middle. The CDR3 loop spans 15 amino acids. The V gene's germline CDR1 is SGHAT and CDR2 FQNNGV. Here the CDR3 DNA reads TGTGCCAGCAGCTTACATAAGACATCTGGAAACACCATATATTTT. Encoded protein: CASSLHKTSGNTIYF.

The genes are TRBV24-1 and TRBJ2-7; no firm D call. Trimming took off 4 bases at V and 7 bases at J, with 19 bases between the two ends. Germline V CDR1 and CDR2: KGHDR, SFDVKD. The CDR3 has 15 amino acids. The CDR3 region has the DNA TGTGCCACCAGTGACTCACTACGACCCACCCGGGAGCAGTACTTC. This translates into CATSDSLRPTREQYF.

The chain links TRBV6-2 or TRBV6-3 to TRBJ2-1; 9 bases are a match to TRBD2. The germline V gene encodes CDR1 MNHEY and CDR2 SVGEGT. This CDR3 spans 21 amino acids. V trimming: 0 bases; J trimming: 2 bases; junction bases outside the gene matches: 17. The CDR3 sequence: CASSYSKRISGSVITYNEQFF. The CDR3 region has the DNA TGTGCCAGCAGTTACTCGAAGCGTATTAGCGGGAGTGTAATCACCTACAATGAGCAGTTCTTC.

This clone came up a few times. The rearrangement joins TRBV5-4 to TRBJ1-4, with D possibly matching TRBD1 (6 bases). CDR3 length: 14 amino acids. The germline gives CDR1 SGHNT, CDR2 YYREEE (reference sequence). V lost 1 base and J 8 bases, leaving 12 bases between the germline ends. CDR3 amino acids: CASSLQGTTEKLFF. CDR3 in DNA: TGTGCCAGCAGCTTGCAGGGGACAACGGAAAAACTGTTTTTT.

Concerning this clone itself: One end of the junction fails to match germline, which may point to a read error. The rearrangement links TRBV6-5 to TRBJ1-1; TRBD1 matches 7 bases. The CDR3 contains 14 residues. Germline V gene data show CDR1 as MNHEY and CDR2 as SVGAGI. The CDR3, as DNA: TGTGCCAGCAGACCGGGACAGACGAACGCTGAAGCTTTCTTT. This encodes CASRPGQTNAEAFF.

The chain joins TRBV12-5 to TRBJ2-3; 8 nucleotides match TRBD1. Trimming removed 3 bases from V and 2 bases from J; junction bases left unmatched: 10. The CDR3 spans 17 residues. Germline V gene lookup returns CDR1 LGHNT and CDR2 FRNRAP. CDR3: CASGFIPGTGLTDTQYF. DNA for the CDR3: TGTGCTAGTGGTTTTATCCCCGGGACAGGCCTCACAGATACGCAGTATTTT. The complete variable domain, with remaining parts taken from reference TRBV12-5 and TRBJ2-3, reads DARVTQTPRHKVTEMGQEVTMRCQPILGHNTVFWYRQTMMQGLELLAYFRNRAPLDDSGMPKDRFSAEMPDATLATLKIQPSEPRDSAVYFCASGFIPGTGLTDTQYFGPGTRLTVL.

This clone was counted only a few times. V gene TRBV6-2 or TRBV6-3 combines with J gene TRBJ2-7, with TRBD1 matching 8 bases. Per germline, CDR1 MNHEY and CDR2 SVGEGT. The V segment lost 0 bases and the J segment 1 base; nucleotides outside the gene matches: 5. The CDR3 totals 16 residues. The CDR3 sequence is CASSYSSRDRSYEQYF. In DNA form, the CDR3 reads TGTGCCAGCAGTTACTCGAGCCGGGACAGGTCCTACGAGCAGTACTTC.